The clone carrying this T cell receptor beta chain was found once. In the authors' methods: Amplification of reference gene primers provided the estimated nucleated cell counts. Profiled with immunoSEQ multiplex PCR; TCRdb holds only in-frame clones, not every one. The DNA gave D and trimming, while V, J and clone size come from that table. In the table there are roughly 120,000 clones, less than 85% of which are singletons. J gave up 1 base and V 5 bases, and 3 bases lay outside the gene matches. The germline V gene has CDR1 MDHEN and CDR2 SYDVKM. The CDR3 has 14 amino acids. The data were obtained in a study of blood T cell repertoires in COVID-19. Overall study context: Material from acute and convalescent COVID-19 was sourced from the United States, Italy and Spain. The cDNA or gDNA used as material had been derived from T cells, B-cell-depleted T cells, or PBMCs.

The gene calls are TRBV28 and TRBJ1-2, with 8 bases that match TRBD1. The sequenced material came from peripheral blood. The sequence was obtained from a man in his fifties or sixties with acute or convalescent COVID-19. As DNA, the CDR3 is TGTGCCAGCAGTGGGACAGGCTTTAACTATGGCTACACCTTC. The encoded protein is CASSGTGFNYGYTF.